The 28 T cell receptor beta chains presented below share a single source sample, sequenced in a study of T cell responses to AZD1222 COVID-19 vaccine. The data were produced by immunoSEQ multiplex PCR, yet TCRdb's version contains in-frame clones alone and is incomplete. The sample gives 65,000 to 95,000 clones, around 85% of which show up once; more than 9% is in the top ten. The sequences come from peripheral blood, collected 28 days after the second AZD1222 dose. These TCRs come from an adult who received the AZD1222 COVID-19 vaccine.

This chain joins TRBV5-8 and TRBJ2-2, with TRBD1 matching 8 bases. The CDR3 has 16 amino acids. J was trimmed by 5 bases and V by 5 bases; bases with no gene match: 11. Germline CDR1 is SGHTS and CDR2 is YDEGEE. The CDR3 DNA reads as TGTGCCAGCAGATTTAAGACAGGGGTCCCAACCGGGGAGCTGTTTTTT. As protein: CASRFKTGVPTGELFF.

This clone has just a few counts. The chain links TRBV5-1 to TRBJ2-6; D tentatively fits TRBD1 or TRBD2 (7 bases each). Between the trimmed V and J ends, which lost 4 bases and 2 bases, there was a span of 16 bases. Germline V gene sequence: CDR1 SGHRS, CDR2 YFSETQ. CDR3 length: 17 amino acids. The CDR3 DNA is TGCGCCAGCAGCAAAAGACAGGGAGGGACTGGGGCCAACGTCCTGACTTTC. Translating it yields CASSKRQGGTGANVLTF.

This clone has more than one count but fewer than ten. This chain uses TRBV5-1 with TRBJ2-6; D ambiguous. V lost 3 bases, J lost 2 bases, and 9 bases lay in between. This CDR3 has 15 amino acids. Germline V gene lookup returns CDR1 SGHRS and CDR2 YFSETQ. The CDR3 here is CASSSTLPGANVLTF. The CDR3 coding sequence is TGCGCCAGCAGCTCGACCCTCCCTGGGGCCAACGTCCTGACTTTC.

Worth noting for this clone: An end of the junction differs from the germline gene, which may be a read error. This chain joins TRBV24-1 and TRBJ2-2, with D hard to call. Germline CDR1 reads KGHDR; CDR2 reads SFDVKD. The CDR3 is 16 amino acids. CDR3 in DNA: TGCCCCCCCCGCCCCCCCGGCCCCGGCACGACCGGGGAGCTGTTTTTT. Protein product: CPPRPPGPGTTGELFF.

This rearrangement joins TRBV11-2 to TRBJ2-7; D remains unclear. V lost 8 bases and J 2 bases, leaving 10 bases between the germline ends. The CDR3 loop spans 12 amino acids. From germline, CDR1 is SGHAT and CDR2 FQNNGV. This chain's CDR3 is CASGVIPYEQYF. The CDR3 coding sequence is TGTGCCAGCGGGGTGATTCCCTACGAGCAGTACTTC.

The chain uses TRBV29-1 and TRBJ1-1; weak D call: TRBD1 (5 bases). The CDR3 consists of 13 residues. V was shortened by 3 bases and J by 4 bases, with 12 bases between the two germline ends. Per germline, CDR1 SQVTM and CDR2 ANQGSEA. CDR3 DNA: TGCAGCGTTGAGGCTAGGGGCGGCACTGAAGCTTTCTTT. Its protein is CSVEARGGTEAFF.

This chain joins TRBV6-2 or TRBV6-3 and TRBJ1-6, with D hard to call. Trimming left V 2 bases short and J 7 bases short, with 12 bases between. The CDR3 extends over 15 amino acids. Germline CDR1 and CDR2: MNHEY and SVGEGT. CDR3 in DNA: TGTGCCAGCAGTTACCCTCGGGATCAAAATTCACCCCTCCACTTT. Translated: CASSYPRDQNSPLHF.

The gene calls are TRBV2 and TRBJ1-6; possible D gene TRBD1, 5 bases. Germline V gene lookup returns CDR1 SNHLY and CDR2 FYNNEI. The length of the CDR3 is 15 residues. V shed 3 bases and J shed 11 bases, with 17 bases lying between them. The CDR3 nucleotides are TGTGCCAGCAGTGACAGGGACCCCTTTCTAGCACCCCTCCACTTT. This codes for CASSDRDPFLAPLHF.

This chain uses TRBV27 with TRBJ1-5, with 8 bases matching TRBD1. CDR1 and CDR2 from the germline V gene are MNHEY and SMNVEV (reference sequence). The V segment lost 8 bases and the J segment 7 bases; nucleotides outside the gene matches: 7. This CDR3 comprises 13 residues. The chain's CDR3 is CASGGQGIQPQHF. DNA of the CDR3: TGTGCCAGCGGAGGACAGGGAATCCAGCCCCAGCATTTT.

The chain links TRBV4-1 to TRBJ1-5; the D is unclear. CDR3 length: 14 residues. The ends were cut back, 4 bases at V and 5 bases at J, with 12 bases in the middle. CDR1 is MGHRA, CDR2 YSYEKL, per germline. CDR3 in amino acids: CASSPVDGYQPQHF. DNA of the CDR3: TGCGCCAGCAGCCCGGTGGACGGCTATCAGCCCCAGCATTTT.

In DNA form, the CDR3 reads TGTGCCAGCAGTGAATCCCGGACAGGGGGCACCTATGGCTACACCTTC. This sequence encodes CASSESRTGGTYGYTF. The rearrangement joins TRBV2 to TRBJ1-2; 11 positions agree with TRBD1. V lost 2 bases, J lost 4 bases, and 6 bases stayed unmatched. The CDR3 extends over 16 amino acids. The germline gives CDR1 SNHLY, CDR2 FYNNEI.

The rearrangement uses TRBV29-1 and TRBJ2-1; no clear D. Between the trimmed V and J ends, which lost 2 bases and 1 base, there was a span of 15 bases. Germline CDR1 and CDR2: SQVTM and ANQGSEA. The CDR3 has 16 amino acids. The CDR3 loop reads CSVESYNRLSYNEQFF. CDR3 sequence (DNA): TGCAGCGTTGAAAGCTATAACCGCCTTTCCTACAATGAGCAGTTCTTC.

The gene calls are TRBV9 and TRBJ2-2; the match to TRBD2 covers 7 bases. Trimming took 4 bases from V and 5 from J; bases not matched to a gene: 8. The CDR3 extends over 15 amino acids. Looked up from germline, CDR1 is SGDLS and CDR2 is YYNGEE. The CDR3 nucleotides are TGTGCCAGCAGCCCAAAGCGGGGTGAGACCGGGGAGCTGTTTTTT. Encoded protein: CASSPKRGETGELFF.

The chain recombines TRBV28 with TRBJ2-7; D possibly corresponds to TRBD1 (6 bases). CDR3 size: 16 residues. Trimming cost V 4 bases and J 0 bases, with 16 bases left between them. Germline CDR1 and CDR2: MDHEN and SYDVKM. The CDR3 DNA is TGTGCCAGCAGTTGGCCCCCAGGGGCGAGCTCCTACGAGCAGTACTTC. Translation gives CASSWPPGASSYEQYF.

The chain is built from TRBV11-2 and TRBJ1-6; possible D gene TRBD1, 6 bases. Looked up from germline, CDR1 is SGHAT and CDR2 is FQNNGV. The ends were cut back, 1 base at V and 10 bases at J, with 14 bases in the middle. The CDR3 covers 15 residues. CDR3 protein: CASSLAPGAGSPLHF. As DNA, the CDR3 is TGTGCCAGCAGCTTAGCCCCAGGGGCGGGATCACCCCTCCACTTT.

The chain combines TRBV5-1 with TRBJ1-1, with a possible D match to TRBD1 (5 bases). This CDR3 is built from 12 residues. Germline V gene data show CDR1 as SGHRS and CDR2 as YFSETQ. V gave up 4 bases and J gave up 4 bases, with 8 bases separating them. The CDR3 nucleotides read TGCGCCAGCAGCCAGGGAGGCACTGAAGCTTTCTTT. Translated: CASSQGGTEAFF.

The chain joins TRBV19 to TRBJ2-7; the D call may be TRBD1 or TRBD2 (5 bases each). This CDR3 is 14 amino acids long. Germline V lookup: CDR1 LNHDA, CDR2 SQIVND (reference sequence). V lost 4 bases and J 2 bases, leaving 12 bases between the germline ends. The CDR3 DNA reads as TGTGCCAGTAGTAAAACCCAGGGAGCCTACGAGCAGTACTTC. Amino acids: CASSKTQGAYEQYF.

V gene TRBV11-2 combines with J gene TRBJ2-7; D unresolved. Germline V gene sequence: CDR1 SGHAT, CDR2 FQNNGV. Trimming shortened V by 5 bases and J by 5 bases, and 16 bases separated the two germline ends. The CDR3 is made up of 14 amino acids. CDR3 sequence: CASSQDIFSDEQYF. For the CDR3, the DNA is TGTGCCAGCAGCCAAGACATCTTTTCAGACGAGCAGTACTTC.

The sample holds a few counts of this clone. The chain recombines TRBV30 with TRBJ1-4; 7 bases fit TRBD1. The germline gives CDR1 GTSNPN, CDR2 SVGIG (reference sequence). The CDR3 runs 15 residues. The J segment lost 5 bases and the V segment lost 1 base, leaving 7 bases of the junction unmatched. The CDR3 is CAWSARTGRNEKLFF. Written as DNA, the CDR3 is TGTGCCTGGAGTGCCCGGACAGGAAGGAATGAAAAACTGTTTTTT. The full variable domain, rest sourced from reference TRBV30 and TRBJ1-4, is SQTIHQWPATLVQPVGSPLSLECTVEGTSNPNLYWYRQAAGRGLQLLFYSVGIGQISSEVPQNLSASRPQDRQFILSSKKLLLSDSGFYLCAWSARTGRNEKLFFGSGTQLSVL.

The V and J genes are TRBV27 and TRBJ1-4; the D is unclear. The length of the CDR3 is 15 residues. Germline V gives CDR1 MNHEY, CDR2 SMNVEV (reference sequence). The V gene lost 5 bases and the J gene lost 8 bases, with 18 bases spanning the gap. CDR3 amino acids: CASSPDGSPGEKLFF. CDR3 DNA sequence: TGTGCCAGCAGTCCAGACGGATCCCCCGGGGAAAAACTGTTTTTT.

CDR3 DNA: TGTGCCAGCAGCCCTAAAGCCCTTTTACGGAATCAGCCCCAGCATTTT. Its translation is CASSPKALLRNQPQHF. This chain joins TRBV28 and TRBJ1-5; no reliable D call. Germline V gene data show CDR1 as MDHEN and CDR2 as SYDVKM. Deletions cut 6 bases from V and 4 bases from J, with 19 bases between. CDR3 size: 16 residues.

The V and J genes are TRBV6-5 and TRBJ2-1; 7 bases match TRBD1. The CDR3 consists of 12 residues. V lost 6 bases, J lost 10 bases, and 6 bases stayed unmatched. CDR1 and CDR2 from the germline V gene are MNHEY and SVGAGI. The CDR3 nucleotides read TGTGCCAGCAGCCACAGGGGCGGAGAGCAGTTCTTC. Translating it yields CASSHRGGEQFF.

CDR3 amino acids: CASKRDSFSRADTQYF. The CDR3 nucleotides are TGTGCCAGCAAAAGGGACTCCTTTTCGCGGGCAGATACGCAGTATTTT. This sequence joins TRBV7-8 and TRBJ2-3; D might be TRBD2 (6 bases). CDR1 and CDR2 (germline): SGHVS, FQNEAQ. The CDR3 is 16 residues long. V was cut by 7 bases and J by 4 bases, with 21 bases left in between.

This chain links TRBV11-3 with TRBJ2-2, with 9 bases matching TRBD1. Germline trimming cut 5 bases from V and 4 bases from J; bases unmatched to any gene: 11. There are 17 residues in the CDR3. Per the germline V gene, CDR1 is SGHNT and CDR2 is YENEEA. CDR3 protein: CASSPGTGRIGTGELFF. In nucleotides, the CDR3 is TGTGCCAGCAGCCCCGGGACAGGGCGAATTGGCACCGGGGAGCTGTTTTTT.

The chain has TRBV3-1 (or the pseudogene TRBV3-2) and TRBJ2-1; either TRBD1 or TRBD2 may fit D (5 bases each). V was shortened by 0 bases and J by 2 bases, with 11 bases between the two germline ends. This CDR3 is 16 amino acids long. From germline, CDR1 is LGHDT and CDR2 YNNKEL (reference sequence). DNA for the CDR3: TGTGCCAGCAGCCAAGATATCGAGGGACCCTACAATGAGCAGTTCTTC. Its protein is CASSQDIEGPYNEQFF.

About this clone: Other DNA sequences in the sample encode the same CDR3. The chain combines TRBV27 with TRBJ2-3, with D possibly matching TRBD2 (7 bases). Germline V gene lookup returns CDR1 MNHEY and CDR2 SMNVEV (reference sequence). There are 13 residues in the CDR3. The V end was cut by 3 bases, the J end by 6 bases, with 10 bases between. In nucleotides, the CDR3 is TGTGCCAGCAGTTTCAGGGGAGGGGATACGCAGTATTTT. This sequence encodes CASSFRGGDTQYF.

The rearrangement uses TRBV6-5 and TRBJ2-3; D gene unclear. CDR3 length equals 13 residues. Trimming left V 8 bases short and J 2 bases short, with 11 bases between. Germline V gene data show CDR1 as MNHEY and CDR2 as SVGAGI. The CDR3 protein is CASAPQTTDTQYF. The CDR3 bases are TGTGCCAGCGCCCCCCAGACCACAGATACGCAGTATTTT.

The V and J genes are TRBV15 and TRBJ1-4, with D possibly matching TRBD1 (5 bases). This CDR3 spans 15 amino acids. Trimming left V 3 bases short and J 5 bases short, with 13 bases between. CDR1 and CDR2 from the germline V gene are LNHNV and YYDKDF (reference sequence). The CDR3 reads CATSRQRGLNEKLFF. CDR3 nucleotide sequence: TGTGCCACCAGCAGGCAAAGGGGTCTCAATGAAAAACTGTTTTTT.